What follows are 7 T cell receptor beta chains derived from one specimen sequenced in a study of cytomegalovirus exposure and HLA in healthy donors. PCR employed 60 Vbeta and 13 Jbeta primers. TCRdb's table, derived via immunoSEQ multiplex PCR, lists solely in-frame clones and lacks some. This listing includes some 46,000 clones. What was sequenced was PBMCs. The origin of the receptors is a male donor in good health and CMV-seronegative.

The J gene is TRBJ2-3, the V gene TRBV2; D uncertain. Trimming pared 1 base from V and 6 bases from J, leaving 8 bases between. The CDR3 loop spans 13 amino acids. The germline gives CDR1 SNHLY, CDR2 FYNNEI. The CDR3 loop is CASSEDAPDTQYF. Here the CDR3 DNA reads TGTGCCAGCAGTGAAGATGCGCCCGATACGCAGTATTTT.

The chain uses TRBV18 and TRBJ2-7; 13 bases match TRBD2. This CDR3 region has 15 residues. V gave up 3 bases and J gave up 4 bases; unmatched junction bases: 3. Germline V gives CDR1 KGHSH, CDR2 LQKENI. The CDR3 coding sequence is TGTGCCAGCTCACCCGGGACTAGCGGGAATTACGAGCAGTACTTC. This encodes CASSPGTSGNYEQYF.

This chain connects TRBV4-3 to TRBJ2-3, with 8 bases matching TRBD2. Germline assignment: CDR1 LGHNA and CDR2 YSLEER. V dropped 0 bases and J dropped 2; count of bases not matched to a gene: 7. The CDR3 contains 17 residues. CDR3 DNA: TGCGCCAGCAGCCAAGAGGGACTAGAGACTTACACAGATACGCAGTATTTT. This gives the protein CASSQEGLETYTDTQYF.

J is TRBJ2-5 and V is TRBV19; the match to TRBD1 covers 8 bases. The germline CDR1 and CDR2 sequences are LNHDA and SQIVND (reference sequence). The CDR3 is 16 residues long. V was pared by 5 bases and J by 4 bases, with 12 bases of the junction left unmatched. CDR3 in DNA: TGTGCCAGTAGTGTCACAGGGGGAGAGGGTGGAGAGACCCAGTACTTC. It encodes CASSVTGGEGGETQYF.

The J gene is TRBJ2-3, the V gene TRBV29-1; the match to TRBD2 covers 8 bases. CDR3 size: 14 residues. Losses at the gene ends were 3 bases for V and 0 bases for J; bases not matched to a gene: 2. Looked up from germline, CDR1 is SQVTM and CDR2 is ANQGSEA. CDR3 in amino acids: CSVEASGSTDTQYF. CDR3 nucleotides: TGCAGCGTTGAGGCTAGCGGGAGCACAGATACGCAGTATTTT.

CDR3 bases: TGTGCCAGCAGCTCCGGGGGGAGGCCTTCGGAGGGGGTTGAAAACATTCAGTACTTC. This codes for CASSSGGRPSEGVENIQYF. J is TRBJ2-4 and V is TRBV9, with D maybe TRBD2 (7 bases). The CDR3 has 19 amino acids. V gave up 4 bases and J gave up 5 bases, with 28 bases separating them. Germline lookup yields CDR1 SGDLS and CDR2 YYNGEE.

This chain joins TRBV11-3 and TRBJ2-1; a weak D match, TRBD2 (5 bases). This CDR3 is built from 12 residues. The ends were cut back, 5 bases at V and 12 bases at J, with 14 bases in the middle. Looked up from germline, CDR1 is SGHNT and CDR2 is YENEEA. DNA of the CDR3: TGTGCCAGCAGCGGCGAGGGTCGGGGGCAGTTCTTC. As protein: CASSGEGRGQFF.